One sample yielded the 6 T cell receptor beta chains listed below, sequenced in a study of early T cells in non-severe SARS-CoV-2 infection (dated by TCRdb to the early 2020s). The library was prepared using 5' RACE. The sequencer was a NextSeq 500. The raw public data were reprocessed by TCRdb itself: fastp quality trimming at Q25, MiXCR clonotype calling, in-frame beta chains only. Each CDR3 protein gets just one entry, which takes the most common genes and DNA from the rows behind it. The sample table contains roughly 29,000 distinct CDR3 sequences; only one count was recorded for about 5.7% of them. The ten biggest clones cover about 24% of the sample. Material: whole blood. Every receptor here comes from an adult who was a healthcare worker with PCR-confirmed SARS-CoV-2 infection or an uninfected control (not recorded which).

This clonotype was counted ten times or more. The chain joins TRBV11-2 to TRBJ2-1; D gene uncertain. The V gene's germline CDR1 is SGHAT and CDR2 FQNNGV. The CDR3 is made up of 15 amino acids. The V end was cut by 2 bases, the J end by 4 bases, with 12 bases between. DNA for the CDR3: TGTGCCAGCAGCTTAACAGTGGACGTTTACAATGAGCAGTTCTTC. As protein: CASSLTVDVYNEQFF.

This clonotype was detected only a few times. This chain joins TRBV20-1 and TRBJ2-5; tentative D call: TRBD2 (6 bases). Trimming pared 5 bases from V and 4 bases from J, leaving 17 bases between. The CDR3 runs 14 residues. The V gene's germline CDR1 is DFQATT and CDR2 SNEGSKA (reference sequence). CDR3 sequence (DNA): TGCAGTGCTTCAAGACAGTCCGGGGGAGAGACCCAGTACTTC. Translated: CSASRQSGGETQYF.

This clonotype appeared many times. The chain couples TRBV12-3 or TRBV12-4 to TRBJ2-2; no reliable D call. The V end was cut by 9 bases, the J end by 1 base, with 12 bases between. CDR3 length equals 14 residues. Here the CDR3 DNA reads TGTGCCAGTCGAGTTTGGGGGAACACCGGGGAGCTGTTTTTT. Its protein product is CASRVWGNTGELFF.

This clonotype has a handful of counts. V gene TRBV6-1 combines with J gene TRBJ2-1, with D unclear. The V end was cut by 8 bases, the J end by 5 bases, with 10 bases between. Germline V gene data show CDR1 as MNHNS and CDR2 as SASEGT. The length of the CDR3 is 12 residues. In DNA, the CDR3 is TGTGCCAGCGGGTGGCTTCACAATGAGCAGTTCTTC. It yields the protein CASGWLHNEQFF.

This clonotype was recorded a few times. The CDR3 loop is CASSLELGGSTDTQYF. CDR3 coding DNA: TGTGCCAGCAGCTTAGAGCTGGGAGGGAGCACAGATACGCAGTATTTT. The rearrangement uses TRBV7-6 and TRBJ2-3; 7 bases map to TRBD2. Germline V gives CDR1 SGHVS, CDR2 FNYEAQ. CDR3 length equals 16 residues. Unmatched junction bases numbered 4, after V lost 1 base and J lost 0 bases.

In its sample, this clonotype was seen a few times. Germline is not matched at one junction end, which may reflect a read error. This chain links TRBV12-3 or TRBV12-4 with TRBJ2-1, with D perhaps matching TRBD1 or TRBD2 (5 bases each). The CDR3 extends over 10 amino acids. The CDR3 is CASSGANFVF. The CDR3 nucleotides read TGTGCCAGCAGCGGGGCCAACTTTGTCTTC.